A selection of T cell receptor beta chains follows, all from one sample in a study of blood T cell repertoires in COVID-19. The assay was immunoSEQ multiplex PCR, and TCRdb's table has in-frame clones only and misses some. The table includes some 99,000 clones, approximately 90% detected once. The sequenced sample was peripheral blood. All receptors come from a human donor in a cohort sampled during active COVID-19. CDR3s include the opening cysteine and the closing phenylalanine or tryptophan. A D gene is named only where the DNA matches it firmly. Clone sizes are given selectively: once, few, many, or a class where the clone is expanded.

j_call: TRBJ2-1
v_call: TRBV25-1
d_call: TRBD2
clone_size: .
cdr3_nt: TGTGCCAGCAGTGACCGTAGCGGGAGAGCCGAGTACAATGAGCAGTTCTTC
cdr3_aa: CASSDRSGRAEYNEQFF

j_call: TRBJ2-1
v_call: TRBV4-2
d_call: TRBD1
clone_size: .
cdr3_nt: TGTGCCAGCAGCCAACCGGCAGGGGGCGAATCCTACAATGAGCAGTTCTTC
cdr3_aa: CASSQPAGGESYNEQFF

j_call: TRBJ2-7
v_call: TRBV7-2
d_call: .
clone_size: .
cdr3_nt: TGTGCCAGCAGCCGCCCGGCCAGGTACCACGAGCAGTACTTC
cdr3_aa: CASSRPARYHEQYF

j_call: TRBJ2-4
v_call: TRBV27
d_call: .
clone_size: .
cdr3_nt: TGTGCCAGCAGTTTATTAGCAAGCAGGGATATCGGCAAAAACATTCAGTACTTC
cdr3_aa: CASSLLASRDIGKNIQYF

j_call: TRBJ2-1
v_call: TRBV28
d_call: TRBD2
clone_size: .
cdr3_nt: TGTGCCAGCAGTAGATCTAGGGGGACTAGCGGGGCCTCCTACAATGAGCAGTTCTTC
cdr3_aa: CASSRSRGTSGASYNEQFF

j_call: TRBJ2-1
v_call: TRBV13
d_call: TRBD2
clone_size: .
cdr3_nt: TGTGCCAGCAGCTTCCTGGCGGGAGACGATTACAATGAGCAGTTCTTC
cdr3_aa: CASSFLAGDDYNEQFF

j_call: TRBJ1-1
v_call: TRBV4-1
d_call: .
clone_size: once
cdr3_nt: TGCGCCAGCAGCCACAAAACAGGGATGAACACTGAAGCTTTCTTT
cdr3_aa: CASSHKTGMNTEAFF

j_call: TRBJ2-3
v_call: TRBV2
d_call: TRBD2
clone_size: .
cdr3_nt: TGTGCCAGCGGCCCCGTACTAGCGGGCCTAAGCACAGATACGCAGTATTTT
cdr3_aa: CASGPVLAGLSTDTQYF

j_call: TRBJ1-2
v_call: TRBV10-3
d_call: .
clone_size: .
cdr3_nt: TGTGCCATCAGGGCGGGCAGCTATGGCTACACCTTC
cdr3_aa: CAIRAGSYGYTF

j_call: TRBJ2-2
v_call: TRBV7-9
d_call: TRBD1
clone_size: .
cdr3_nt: TGTGCCAGCAGCGGCAGGGGGCGACAGACCGGGGAGCTGTTTTTT
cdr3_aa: CASSGRGRQTGELFF

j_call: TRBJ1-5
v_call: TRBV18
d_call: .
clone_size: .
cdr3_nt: TGTGCCAGCTCAGAGACACCTCCCGGCAATCAGCCCCAGCATTTT
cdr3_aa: CASSETPPGNQPQHF

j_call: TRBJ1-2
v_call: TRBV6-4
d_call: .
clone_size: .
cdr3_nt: TGTGCGAGGGTTGGCTATGGCTACACCTTC
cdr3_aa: CARVGYGYTF

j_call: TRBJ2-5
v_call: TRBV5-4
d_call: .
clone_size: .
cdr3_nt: TGTGCCAGCAGGCCGGGACTCGTACAAGAGACCCAGTACTTC
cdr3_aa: CASRPGLVQETQYF

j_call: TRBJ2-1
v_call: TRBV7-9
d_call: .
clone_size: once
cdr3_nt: TGTGCCAGCAGCTTAGCTCCCGGTGAGCAGTTCTTC
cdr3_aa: CASSLAPGEQFF

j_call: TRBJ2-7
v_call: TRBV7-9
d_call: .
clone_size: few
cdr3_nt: TGTGCCAGCAGCCCCGGAGGGACCTACGAGCAGTACTTC
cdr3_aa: CASSPGGTYEQYF

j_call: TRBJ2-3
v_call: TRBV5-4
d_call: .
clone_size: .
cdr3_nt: TGTGCCAGCAGCCGGTCCTCCCCCACAGATACGCAGTATTTT
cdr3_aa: CASSRSSPTDTQYF

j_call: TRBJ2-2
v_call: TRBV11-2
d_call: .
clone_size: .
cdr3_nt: TGTGCCAGCAGCTTAGTCGGGGGGAACACCGGGGAGCTGTTTTTT
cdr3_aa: CASSLVGGNTGELFF

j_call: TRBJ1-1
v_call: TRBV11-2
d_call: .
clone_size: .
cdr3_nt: TGTGCCAGCAGCTTTTACCCGACAGGTGACACTGAAGCTTTCTTT
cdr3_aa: CASSFYPTGDTEAFF

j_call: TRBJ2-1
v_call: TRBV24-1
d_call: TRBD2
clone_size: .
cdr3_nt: TGTGCCACCAGTGATTTGGGACTAGCGGGCCACAATGAGCAGTTCTTC
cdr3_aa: CATSDLGLAGHNEQFF

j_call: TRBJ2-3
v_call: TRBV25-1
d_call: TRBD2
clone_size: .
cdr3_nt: TGTGCCAGCCAAGGCGGGAGCGGGGATACGCAGTATTTT
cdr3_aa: CASQGGSGDTQYF

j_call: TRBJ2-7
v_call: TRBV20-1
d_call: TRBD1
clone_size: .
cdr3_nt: TGCAGTGCTAGTCGGGACAGGGGGCACCACGAGCAGTACTTC
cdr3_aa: CSASRDRGHHEQYF

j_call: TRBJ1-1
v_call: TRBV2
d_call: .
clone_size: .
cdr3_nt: TGTGCCATCAAACTGGGGGGGGTGAACACTGAAGCTTTCTTT
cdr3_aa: CAIKLGGVNTEAFF

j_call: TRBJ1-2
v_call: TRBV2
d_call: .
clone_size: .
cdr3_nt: TGTGCCAGCAGTAAGGATAGCGAGGGCTATGGCTACACCTTC
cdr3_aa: CASSKDSEGYGYTF